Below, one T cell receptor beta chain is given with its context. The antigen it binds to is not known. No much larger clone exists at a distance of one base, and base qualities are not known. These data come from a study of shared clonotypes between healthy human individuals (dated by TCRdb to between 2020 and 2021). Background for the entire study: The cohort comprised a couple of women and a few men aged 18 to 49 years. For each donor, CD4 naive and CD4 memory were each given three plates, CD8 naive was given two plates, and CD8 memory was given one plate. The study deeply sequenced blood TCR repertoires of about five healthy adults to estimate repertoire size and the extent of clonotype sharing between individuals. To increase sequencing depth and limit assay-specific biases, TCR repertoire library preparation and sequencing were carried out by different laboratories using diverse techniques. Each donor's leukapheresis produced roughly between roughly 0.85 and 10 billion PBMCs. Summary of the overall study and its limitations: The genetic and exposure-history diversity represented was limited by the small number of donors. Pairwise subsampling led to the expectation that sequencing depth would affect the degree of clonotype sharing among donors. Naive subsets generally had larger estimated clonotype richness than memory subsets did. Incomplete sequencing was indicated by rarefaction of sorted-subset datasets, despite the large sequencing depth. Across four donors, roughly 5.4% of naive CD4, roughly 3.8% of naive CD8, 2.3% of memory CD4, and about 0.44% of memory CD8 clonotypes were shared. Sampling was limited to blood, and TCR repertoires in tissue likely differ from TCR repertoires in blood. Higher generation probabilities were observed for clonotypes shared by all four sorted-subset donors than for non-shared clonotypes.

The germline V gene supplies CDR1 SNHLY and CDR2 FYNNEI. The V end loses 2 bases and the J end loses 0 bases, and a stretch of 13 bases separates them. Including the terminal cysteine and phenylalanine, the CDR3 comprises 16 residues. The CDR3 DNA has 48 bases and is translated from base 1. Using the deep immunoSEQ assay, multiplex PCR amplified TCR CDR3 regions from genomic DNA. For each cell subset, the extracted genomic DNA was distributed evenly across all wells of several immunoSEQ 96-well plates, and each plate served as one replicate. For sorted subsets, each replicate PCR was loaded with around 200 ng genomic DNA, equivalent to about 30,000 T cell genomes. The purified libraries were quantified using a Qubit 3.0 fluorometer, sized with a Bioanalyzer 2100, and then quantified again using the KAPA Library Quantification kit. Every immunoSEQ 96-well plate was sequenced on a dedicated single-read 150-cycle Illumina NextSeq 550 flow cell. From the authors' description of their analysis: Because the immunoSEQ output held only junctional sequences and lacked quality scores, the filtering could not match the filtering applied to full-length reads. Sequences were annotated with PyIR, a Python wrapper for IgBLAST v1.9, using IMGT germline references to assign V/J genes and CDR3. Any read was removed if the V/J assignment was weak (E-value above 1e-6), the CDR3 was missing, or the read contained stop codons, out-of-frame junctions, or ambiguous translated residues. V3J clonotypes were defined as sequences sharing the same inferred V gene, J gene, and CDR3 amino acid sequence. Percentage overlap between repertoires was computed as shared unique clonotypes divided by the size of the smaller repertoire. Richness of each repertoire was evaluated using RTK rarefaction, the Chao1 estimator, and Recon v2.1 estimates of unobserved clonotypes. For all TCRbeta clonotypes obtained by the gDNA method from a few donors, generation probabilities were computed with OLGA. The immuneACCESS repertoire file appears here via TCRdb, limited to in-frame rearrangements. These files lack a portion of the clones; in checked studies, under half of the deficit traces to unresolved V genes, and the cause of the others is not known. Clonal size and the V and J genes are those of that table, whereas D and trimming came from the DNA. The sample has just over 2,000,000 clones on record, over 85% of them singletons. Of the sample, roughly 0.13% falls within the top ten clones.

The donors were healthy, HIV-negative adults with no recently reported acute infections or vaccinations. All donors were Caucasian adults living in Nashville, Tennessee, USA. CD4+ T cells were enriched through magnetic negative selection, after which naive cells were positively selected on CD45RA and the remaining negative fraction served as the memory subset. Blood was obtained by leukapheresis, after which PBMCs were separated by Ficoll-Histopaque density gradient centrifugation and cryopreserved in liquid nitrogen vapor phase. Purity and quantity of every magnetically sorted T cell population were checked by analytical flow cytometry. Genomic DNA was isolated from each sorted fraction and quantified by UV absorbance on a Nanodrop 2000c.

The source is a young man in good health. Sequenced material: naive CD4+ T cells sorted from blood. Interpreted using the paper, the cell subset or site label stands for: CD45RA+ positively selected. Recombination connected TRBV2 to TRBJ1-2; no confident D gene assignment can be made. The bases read TGTGCCAGCAGTGAATATGGTGGCCAGTCTAACTATGGCTACACCTTC. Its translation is CASSEYGGQSNYGYTF.